The 11 T cell receptor beta chains below come from one sample, sequenced in a study of shared T cell receptors in the human thymus. Some clones are missing from TCRdb's copy, which holds only in-frame ones; the method was immunoSEQ multiplex PCR. Counted here are 500,000 to 550,000 clones, more than 75% occurring once; the ten biggest clones make up roughly 0.013%. This same sample was also taken into another study, of human thymus T cells.

Material: thymocytes. These receptors originate from a boy in the first two years of life with a congenital heart defect.

The gene calls are TRBV4-1 and TRBJ1-5; 7 bases are a match to TRBD1. With V trimmed by 2 bases and J by 3 bases, 7 bases remained unmatched. The CDR3 is made up of 16 amino acids. Germline CDR1 reads MGHRA; CDR2 reads YSYEKL. CDR3 sequence (DNA): TGCGCCAGCAGCCAACCGATGACAGGGTCCAATCAGCCCCAGCATTTT. It yields the protein CASSQPMTGSNQPQHF.

V usage is TRBV29-1 and J usage is TRBJ1-1; D remains unclear. Germline CDR1 SQVTM, CDR2 ANQGSEA. V lost 7 bases to trimming and J lost 1 base, with 16 bases between them. CDR3 length: 14 residues. The CDR3 reads CSAEPYGENTEAFF. The CDR3 bases are TGCAGCGCCGAGCCATACGGGGAGAACACTGAAGCTTTCTTT.

This chain connects TRBV15 to TRBJ1-2; the D gene is possibly TRBD1 (5 bases). The CDR3 extends over 15 amino acids. The germline V and J ends were trimmed by 0 bases and 3 bases, with 11 bases remaining between them. The germline CDR1 and CDR2 sequences are LNHNV and YYDKDF (reference sequence). Written as DNA, the CDR3 is TGTGCCACCAGCAGAGATCCAGGGAACGACTATGGCTACACCTTC. The encoded protein is CATSRDPGNDYGYTF.

V is TRBV4-1 and J is TRBJ2-7; D gene unclear. Germline V gene sequence: CDR1 MGHRA, CDR2 YSYEKL. The ends were cut back, 1 base at V and 7 bases at J, with 17 bases in the middle. This CDR3 region has 15 residues. The CDR3 loop is CASSQVRGERREQYF. The CDR3 bases are TGCGCCAGCAGCCAAGTCAGAGGAGAGAGGCGGGAGCAGTACTTC.

In nucleotides, the CDR3 is TGTGCCAGCAGTTATACCAGGGAAGATGAAAAACTGTTTTTT. This translates into CASSYTREDEKLFF. The chain combines TRBV6-5 with TRBJ1-4; D perhaps matches TRBD1 (5 bases). Germline V gene lookup returns CDR1 MNHEY and CDR2 SVGAGI. V was trimmed by 3 bases and J by 6 bases, leaving 11 bases between them. The CDR3 length is 14 residues.

V usage is TRBV5-8 and J usage is TRBJ2-3; TRBD2 might be the D (5 bases). In germline, CDR1 is SGHTS, CDR2 YDEGEE. This CDR3 spans 16 amino acids. V shed 0 bases and J shed 7 bases, with 18 bases lying between them. The DNA of the CDR3 is TGTGCCAGCAGCTTGGATGCGTCCGCCGAGGGCTATACGCAGTATTTT. Encoded protein: CASSLDASAEGYTQYF.

The chain carries TRBV27 and TRBJ2-1; 9 nucleotides match TRBD2. Germline assignment: CDR1 MNHEY and CDR2 SMNVEV (reference sequence). The CDR3 spans 15 residues. With 6 bases clipped from V and 6 bases from J, the junction kept 9 bases outside the gene matches. The DNA for the CDR3 is TGTGCCAGCAGGGGAGGCCAGCGGGAGGCCAATGAGCAGTTCTTC. As protein: CASRGGQREANEQFF.

This rearrangement joins TRBV5-5 to TRBJ2-7; D unresolved. Germline assignment: CDR1 SGHKS and CDR2 YYEKEE (reference sequence). The CDR3 is made up of 14 amino acids. V gave up 0 bases and J gave up 4 bases, with 11 bases separating them. As DNA, the CDR3 is TGTGCCAGCAGCTTGGGCCCGGCTAGTTACGAGCAGTACTTC. This sequence encodes CASSLGPASYEQYF.

The CDR3 here is CASSDGTTHEQYF. CDR3 in DNA: TGTGCCAGCAGTGACGGGACAACCCACGAGCAGTACTTC. The V gene is TRBV6-4, the J gene TRBJ2-7; D is possibly TRBD1 (6 bases). Deletions cut 2 bases from V and 5 bases from J, with 10 bases between. The CDR3 length is 13 residues. The V gene's germline CDR1 is MRHNA and CDR2 SNTAGT.

The V call is TRBV9, the J call TRBJ1-4; D is undetermined. Between the trimmed V and J ends, which lost 2 bases and 0 bases, there was a span of 11 bases. CDR3 size: 16 residues. Germline V gene lookup returns CDR1 SGDLS and CDR2 YYNGEE. The CDR3 region has the DNA TGTGCCAGCAGCGTTGTGGCCAATGCAACTAATGAAAAACTGTTTTTT. Its translation is CASSVVANATNEKLFF. Full variable domain (outside the CDR3, taken from reference TRBV9 and TRBJ1-4): DSGVTQTPKHLITATGQRVTLRCSPRSGDLSVYWYQQSLDQGLQFLIQYYNGEERAKGNILERFSAQQFPDLHSELNLSSLELGDSALYFCASSVVANATNEKLFFGSGTQLSVL.

The chain has TRBV28 and TRBJ1-2, with a possible D match to TRBD1 (6 bases). The CDR3 has 11 residues. V shed 11 bases and J shed 3 bases, with 10 bases lying between them. Germline lookup yields CDR1 MDHEN and CDR2 SYDVKM. The CDR3 loop is CAADSHYGYTF. Written as DNA, the CDR3 is TGTGCCGCGGACAGCCACTATGGCTACACCTTC.